This T cell receptor (beta chain) appears in the sequencing data of a study of vaccination effects on CD4 cells after COVID-19. Regarding the study as a whole: Clonal contraction was marked in infection- and vaccine-induced clones late after vaccination.

An approximately nine-day culture period preceded the isolation of CD4+ T cells. Each person got two doses of an mRNA SARS-CoV-2 vaccine, BNT162b2 or mRNA-1273. Regarding this clone: The antigen is unknown.

CDR3 size: 15 residues. V was pared by 8 bases and J by 5 bases, with 13 bases of the junction left unmatched. CDR1 is SGDLS and CDR2 is YYNGEE in the germline V gene. The data were produced by immunoSEQ multiplex PCR, yet TCRdb's version contains in-frame clones alone and is incomplete. The sample records approximately 74,000 clones, roughly 75% being singletons. Sequencing was performed on CD4+ T cells from PBMCs cultured without peptide, taken after COVID-19 vaccination. This TCR was recovered from a human donor who received a COVID-19 vaccine. The chain recombines TRBV9 with TRBJ2-1; 7 bases are a match to TRBD1. The CDR3 reads CASTKKGAPNNEQFF. The CDR3 nucleotides are TGTGCCAGTACTAAAAAGGGGGCACCAAACAATGAGCAGTTCTTC.